This section outlines one T cell receptor beta chain sequence together with its context. The data originate from a study of OX40 agonist ivuxolimab in advanced cancers. For the study at large: Six ivuxolimab dose levels, 0.01 to 10 mg/kg, were given intravenously every 2 weeks.

Autoimmune disease history or systemic immunosuppression excluded patients. The CDR3 sequence is 14 residues long. The J segment lost 9 bases and the V segment lost 6 bases, leaving 8 bases of the junction unmatched. The germline V gene has CDR1 SGHTA and CDR2 FQGNSA. Only in-frame clones appear in the TCRdb table, and some are missing; sequencing was by immunoSEQ multiplex PCR. The table includes tens of thousands of clones, about 81% detected once. This receptor was obtained from an adult with an advanced solid tumor such as melanoma, head and neck, liver or kidney cancer. The sample was CD4+ or CD8+ T cells sorted from blood, taken in a trial of the OX40 agonist ivuxolimab. This rearrangement joins TRBV7-2 to TRBJ1-6, with 7 bases that match TRBD1. This chain's CDR3 is CASSPRGFGSPLHF. Here the CDR3 DNA reads TGTGCCAGCAGTCCCAGGGGGTTTGGTTCACCCCTCCACTTT.